The 14 T cell receptor beta chains below all came from one sample that was sequenced in a study of regulatory T cells in long-lasting Graves disease. Sample time point: persistent/refractory GD, antithyroid drugs over 5 years with positive TRAb. PBMC RNA was the source of the TCR library. Library construction for TCR beta used iRepertoire HTBI primers and Arm-PCR of CDR3 regions. TCRdb reanalysed the multiplex PCR reads using MiXCR and keeps one entry per CDR3 protein. The sample lists around 460,000 distinct CDR3 sequences, roughly 22% occurring once. The source was peripheral blood mononuclear cells (PBMCs), collected when the disease was refractory, from a patient treated with antithyroid drugs. These receptors were collected from a female donor with Graves disease.

The gene calls are TRBV7-2 and TRBJ2-7; 11 nucleotides line up with TRBD1. The V gene end was trimmed by 8 bases and the J gene end by 3 bases; junction bases not matched to a gene: 3. This CDR3 has 13 amino acids. Germline V gene data show CDR1 as SGHTA and CDR2 as FQGNSA. This CDR3 reads CASVGTGGYEQYF. In DNA form, the CDR3 reads TGTGCCAGCGTCGGGACAGGGGGCTACGAGCAGTACTTC.

V gene TRBV14 combines with J gene TRBJ1-2; possibly TRBD1 for D (5 bases). V was clipped by 1 base and J by 0 bases, with 18 bases between them. The germline V gene has CDR1 SGHDN and CDR2 FVKESK. This CDR3 contains 18 residues. The CDR3 bases are TGTGCCAGCAGCCAAGGACCGGGACGGTCTTTCGCTAACTATGGCTACACCTTC. Its protein is CASSQGPGRSFANYGYTF.

The rearrangement joins TRBV9 to TRBJ2-7; D assignment may be TRBD1 or TRBD2 (5 bases each). The V end was cut by 0 bases, the J end by 0 bases, with 13 bases between. The CDR3 contains 16 residues. CDR1 is SGDLS and CDR2 is YYNGEE in the germline V gene. The CDR3 region is CASSVGPGTDSYEQYF. CDR3 nucleotide sequence: TGTGCCAGCAGCGTAGGTCCCGGGACGGACTCCTACGAGCAGTACTTC.

On this clonotype: Possible read error: a much larger clone is one base away. The V call is TRBV29-1, the J call TRBJ1-4; maybe TRBD1 (6 bases). The CDR3 has 13 amino acids. Germline assignment: CDR1 SQVTM and CDR2 ANQGSEA. The CDR3 nucleotides are TGCAGCGTTCGAGTGCAACTAGGGGGAAAACCGTTTTTT. It translates to CSVRVQLGGKPFF.

This clonotype was seen ten or more times. The chain combines TRBV29-1 with TRBJ2-5, with TRBD2 identical over 7 bases. Trimming removed 4 bases from V and 3 bases from J; junction bases left unmatched: 5. Germline loops: CDR1 SQVTM, CDR2 ANQGSEA. The CDR3 has 13 amino acids. In DNA form, the CDR3 reads TGCAGCGTTGGGGGGACTACAGAAGAGACCCAGTACTTC. This codes for CSVGGTTEETQYF.

This clonotype was detected a few times. The J gene is TRBJ2-5, the V gene TRBV20-1; D is unclear. The CDR3 spans 12 residues. Germline values: CDR1 DFQATT, CDR2 SNEGSKA (reference sequence). V lost 3 bases and J 5 bases, leaving 10 bases between the germline ends. The CDR3 DNA follows: TGCAGTGCTAGGGGCCCGCGGGAGACCCAGTACTTC. Its protein product is CSARGPRETQYF.

This clonotype showed up just a few times. The chain combines TRBV25-1 with TRBJ1-1; D is unclear. CDR3 size: 13 residues. V lost 2 bases to trimming and J lost 1 base, with 5 bases between them. Germline-derived CDR1 and CDR2 are MGHDK and SYGVNS. CDR3 DNA: TGTGCCAGCAGTGAAATGAGGAACACTGAAGCTTTCTTT. Protein sequence: CASSEMRNTEAFF.

The chain links TRBV18 to TRBJ2-7, with D possibly matching TRBD1 (6 bases). The CDR3 contains 14 residues. Trimming pared 2 bases from V and 5 bases from J, leaving 13 bases between. Looked up from germline, CDR1 is KGHSH and CDR2 is LQKENI. The CDR3 nucleotides read TGTGCCAGCTCACCAGTAGTCAGGGGAGACGAGCAGTACTTC. Protein: CASSPVVRGDEQYF. The variable domain in full, with the rest retrieved from reference TRBV18 and TRBJ2-7, is NAGVMQNPRHLVRRRGQEARLRCSPMKGHSHVYWYRQLPEEGLKFMVYLQKENIIDESGMPKERFSAEFPKEGPSILRIQQVVRGDSAAYFCASSPVVRGDEQYFGPGTRLTVT.

This clonotype was detected only a few times. The chain links TRBV7-6 to TRBJ1-5; D ambiguous. The germline V gene encodes CDR1 SGHVS and CDR2 FNYEAQ. This CDR3 contains 15 residues. The V and J ends lost 1 base and 4 bases respectively, with 11 bases between them. Here the CDR3 DNA reads TGTGCCAGCAGCTTAGATGGCGGGTTGAATCAGCCCCAGCATTTT. Its translation is CASSLDGGLNQPQHF. The full variable domain, in which reference TRBV7-6 and TRBJ1-5 provide the parts outside the CDR3, is GAGVSQSPRYKVTKRGQDVALRCDPISGHVSLYWYRQALGQGPEFLTYFNYEAQQDKSGLPNDRFSAERPEGSISTLTIQRTEQRDSAMYRCASSLDGGLNQPQHFGDGTRLSIL.

This clonotype has ten or more counts. The J gene is TRBJ2-5, the V gene TRBV28, with 7 bases aligning to TRBD1. This CDR3 spans 13 amino acids. V trimming: 6 bases; J trimming: 13 bases; junction bases outside the gene matches: 14. Germline CDR1 MDHEN, CDR2 SYDVKM. The CDR3 DNA follows: TGTGCCAGCAGACTTCGGGACAGCCCGCGGAGGTACTTC. Amino acids: CASRLRDSPRRYF.

Only a few counts were recorded for this clonotype. The chain combines TRBV19 with TRBJ2-4; the match to TRBD1 covers 12 bases. The CDR3 length is 20 residues. Germline trimming cut 3 bases from V and 2 bases from J; bases unmatched to any gene: 14. Per germline, CDR1 LNHDA and CDR2 SQIVND (reference sequence). The CDR3 here is CASSMYAPGTGGASKNIQYF. Here the CDR3 DNA reads TGTGCCAGTAGTATGTACGCCCCCGGGACAGGGGGCGCGTCCAAAAACATTCAGTACTTC.

A word on this clonotype: A much larger clone sits a single nucleotide away, making a read error possible. The J gene is TRBJ1-2, the V gene TRBV27; the D is unclear. The CDR3 is 16 residues long. The germline V gene encodes CDR1 MNHEY and CDR2 SMNVEV (reference sequence). CDR3 amino acids: CVSSLSLEGWNYGYTF. CDR3 DNA sequence: TGTGTCAGCAGTTTATCGTTGGAGGGCTGGAACTATGGCTACACCTTC.

V gene TRBV28 combines with J gene TRBJ1-5; 7 nucleotides match TRBD1. The CDR3 loop spans 16 amino acids. V shed 8 bases and J 3 bases; nucleotides not matched to a gene: 13. In germline, CDR1 is MDHEN, CDR2 SYDVKM. CDR3: CASSPPGTANNQPQHF. The CDR3 DNA follows: TGTGCCAGCTCACCACCGGGGACAGCCAACAATCAGCCCCAGCATTTT.

To note about this clonotype: At one boundary the junction diverges from the germline segment, which might be a read error. The V and J genes are TRBV28 and TRBJ1-2; unclear D gene. This CDR3 is 11 amino acids long. Germline assignment: CDR1 MDHEN and CDR2 SYDVKM. CDR3 protein: CASSPGYGHTF. The CDR3, as DNA: TGTGCCAGCAGCCCTGGCTATGGCCACACCTTC.